These 11 T cell receptor beta chains were all obtained from the same sample, sequenced in a study of T cells in Graves' hyperthyroidism and ophthalmopathy. Amplified TCR beta CDR3 regions derived from RNA transcripts. RT-PCR in the first round (using the HTBI primer set) targeted the TCR CDR3. TCRdb analysed the multiplex PCR reads with MiXCR anew, one entry per CDR3 protein. In the table there are 250,000 or so distinct CDR3 sequences, roughly 15% of which are singletons. Sequenced input: blood. The origin of the receptors is a woman aged 45 to 65 with Graves' hyperthyroidism that later progressed to Graves' ophthalmopathy.

The chain joins TRBV12-3 or TRBV12-4 to TRBJ1-4, with unresolved D. The CDR3 extends over 13 amino acids. Trimming shortened V by 1 base and J by 13 bases, and 13 bases separated the two germline ends. This chain's CDR3 is CASSLGEGPRLFF. The CDR3 nucleotides are TGTGCCAGCAGTTTAGGGGAAGGGCCCAGACTGTTTTTT.

This clonotype came up many times. The chain combines TRBV3-1 with TRBJ2-1; 8 bases fit TRBD2. With 0 bases clipped from V and 0 bases from J, the junction kept 4 bases outside the gene matches. CDR1 and CDR2 from the germline V gene are LGHDT and YNNKEL (reference sequence). The CDR3 is 17 residues long. CDR3 DNA: TGTGCCAGCAGCCAAGATCCTAGCGGGTACTCCTACAATGAGCAGTTCTTC. Its translation is CASSQDPSGYSYNEQFF.

The sample holds many counts of this clonotype. This chain uses TRBV12-3 or TRBV12-4 with TRBJ2-7; D call uncertain. This CDR3 region has 14 residues. V lost 6 bases to trimming and J lost 2 bases, with 14 bases between them. The CDR3 loop reads CASSQDAFTYEQYF. The CDR3 region has the DNA TGTGCCAGCAGCCAGGACGCCTTTACCTACGAGCAGTACTTC.

This clonotype occurred many times. The chain joins TRBV5-1 to TRBJ1-1; D uncertain. Germline V gene sequence: CDR1 SGHRS, CDR2 YFSETQ. V was clipped by 7 bases and J by 1 base, with 14 bases between them. This CDR3 is 14 amino acids long. The CDR3 reads CASDPDGRNTEAFF. The CDR3 DNA follows: TGCGCCAGCGATCCGGACGGACGGAACACTGAAGCTTTCTTT.

This clonotype appeared many times. The chain carries TRBV5-1 and TRBJ1-6; D call uncertain. The V end was cut by 4 bases, the J end by 10 bases, with 12 bases between. Germline CDR1 reads SGHRS; CDR2 reads YFSETQ. This CDR3 has 13 residues. The CDR3 spells CASSLESESPLHF. The CDR3 nucleotides read TGCGCCAGCAGCCTCGAGAGTGAGTCACCCCTCCACTTT.

This clonotype was observed many times. The rearrangement links TRBV28 to TRBJ2-7, with D possibly called TRBD1 or TRBD2 (5 bases each). V was clipped by 5 bases and J by 1 base, with 15 bases between them. From germline, CDR1 is MDHEN and CDR2 SYDVKM. The CDR3 consists of 15 residues. CDR3 in DNA: TGTGCCAGCAGTCCCGTGGGGACCCGATCCTACGAGCAGTACTTC. Translated: CASSPVGTRSYEQYF.

The chain has TRBV5-1 and TRBJ2-2; TRBD2 aligns across 12 bases. Germline V gene lookup returns CDR1 SGHRS and CDR2 YFSETQ. CDR3 length equals 16 residues. V was clipped by 4 bases and J by 4 bases; unmatched bases: 5. The CDR3: CASSRGLAGITGELFF. The CDR3 nucleotides read TGCGCCAGCAGCAGGGGACTAGCGGGTATCACCGGGGAGCTGTTTTTT. Together with reference TRBV5-1 and TRBJ2-2, the CDR3 gives the full variable domain: KAGVTQTPRYLIKTRGQQVTLSCSPISGHRSVSWYQQTPGQGLQFLFEYFSETQRNKGNFPGRFSGRQFSNSRSEMNVSTLELGDSALYLCASSRGLAGITGELFFGEGSRLTVL.

Turning to this clonotype: This sequence may be a read error, since a much larger clone differs from it by one base. This CDR3 is missing its conserved last phenylalanine or tryptophan, likely due to a read error. CDR3 in DNA: TGTGCCAGCAGCCAAGAGTGGAGAAACACTGAAGCTTTCCTT. The encoded protein is CASSQEWRNTEAFL. V is TRBV3-1 and J is TRBJ1-1; D uncertain. Trimming left V 0 bases short and J 2 bases short, with 7 bases between. CDR3 length: 14 amino acids. CDR1 LGHDT and CDR2 YNNKEL come from the germline V gene (reference sequence).

This clonotype was seen repeatedly, ten times or more. V usage is TRBV12-5 and J usage is TRBJ2-1, with 9 nucleotides matching TRBD1. Germline V gives CDR1 LGHNT, CDR2 FRNRAP. The CDR3 contains 14 residues. V lost 4 bases, J lost 6 bases, and 4 bases stayed unmatched. CDR3 amino acids: CASGWGQGGNEQFF. The CDR3 region has the DNA TGTGCTAGTGGTTGGGGACAGGGTGGCAATGAGCAGTTCTTC.

The chain is built from TRBV7-9 and TRBJ2-5; a weak D match, TRBD1 (6 bases). Germline V lookup: CDR1 SEHNR, CDR2 FQNEAQ (reference sequence). Trimming stripped 5 bases from V and 4 bases from J, with 14 bases between. The CDR3 loop spans 14 amino acids. CDR3 DNA sequence: TGTGCCAGCAGCCAGGGACACCAGGGAGAGACCCAGTACTTC. Protein product: CASSQGHQGETQYF.

There are many counts of this clonotype. The chain links TRBV6-1 to TRBJ2-3; TRBD2 matches 11 bases. This CDR3 has 16 residues. Germline V gene lookup returns CDR1 MNHNS and CDR2 SASEGT. J gave up 2 bases and V 4 bases, and 5 bases lay outside the gene matches. The CDR3 reads CASSAGTSGYTDTQYF. DNA for the CDR3: TGTGCCAGCAGTGCGGGGACTAGCGGATACACAGATACGCAGTATTTT.